This TCR beta chain stems from a study of regulatory T cells in long-lasting Graves disease. Study-wide points: Newly diagnosed patients shared about a thousand public clonotypes; persistent patients shared approximately 2,900.

Libraries of TCR beta came from iRepertoire HTBI primers plus Arm-PCR of CDR3 regions. TCRdb re-analysed the multiplex PCR reads in MiXCR, keeping a single row per CDR3 protein. The sample has 360,000 or so distinct CDR3 sequences, about a sixth seen once. This clonotype was recorded many times. As yet, its antigen is unknown. The CDR3 has 16 residues. V lost 1 base and J lost 3, with 16 bases in between. Germline V lookup: CDR1 MNHEY, CDR2 SMNVEV (reference sequence). Time point of the sample: newly diagnosed GD, antithyroid drugs for less than 3 months. PBMC-derived RNA was used for the TCR library. This same sample was also part of a study on T cells in Graves' hyperthyroidism and ophthalmopathy. This second study says: The HTBI set primed first-round TCR CDR3 RT-PCR. Most thyroid clonotypes that were expanded above 0.001 also turned up in blood.

The source of this sequence is a man aged 40-50 years with Graves disease. The sequencing here drew on peripheral blood mononuclear cells (PBMCs), taken at new diagnosis, from a patient treated with antithyroid drugs. The V call is TRBV27, the J call TRBJ2-7; either TRBD1 or TRBD2 may fit D (5 bases each). CDR3: CASSLLGLGVSYEQYF. The DNA for the CDR3 is TGTGCCAGCAGTTTATTAGGCTTGGGGGTTAGCTACGAGCAGTACTTC.